The 6 T cell receptor beta chains listed next were all sequenced from one sample in a study of blood T cell repertoires in COVID-19. TCRdb's table, derived via immunoSEQ multiplex PCR, lists solely in-frame clones and lacks some. The repertoire holds 150,000 to 200,000 clones, with approximately 87% as singletons. Input material: PBMCs or T cells enriched from blood (not recorded which). These receptors were collected from a woman in her forties or fifties who had recovered from COVID-19.

This rearrangement joins TRBV3-1 (or the pseudogene TRBV3-2) to TRBJ2-3; TRBD2 might be the D (6 bases). V lost 4 bases and J 4 bases, leaving 12 bases between the germline ends. Germline CDR1 is LGHDT and CDR2 is YNNKEL (reference sequence). The CDR3 is 14 amino acids. The CDR3 DNA reads as TGTGCCAGCAGCCGGGGGGACCGGGCAGATACGCAGTATTTT. Its protein product is CASSRGDRADTQYF.

The chain recombines TRBV29-1 with TRBJ1-2; a possible D gene is TRBD1 (6 bases). Germline loops: CDR1 SQVTM, CDR2 ANQGSEA. The CDR3 contains 14 residues. V shed 4 bases and J shed 0 bases, with 12 bases lying between them. CDR3 in amino acids: CSVVETGANYGYTF. The CDR3 DNA is TGCAGCGTTGTGGAGACAGGTGCTAACTATGGCTACACCTTC.

The rearrangement links TRBV10-3 to TRBJ1-2; 11 nucleotides align to TRBD1. The trim removed 5 bases at V and 8 bases at J, leaving 10 bases unmatched. This CDR3 spans 15 amino acids. Germline V CDR1 and CDR2: ENHRY, SYGVKD. The CDR3 here is CAISQPDRGLRGYTF. In DNA, the CDR3 is TGTGCCATCAGTCAGCCGGACAGGGGGCTTCGGGGCTACACCTTC.

The J gene is TRBJ2-5, the V gene TRBV9; D is possibly TRBD2 (6 bases). This CDR3 has 16 amino acids. Trimming pared 4 bases from V and 5 bases from J, leaving 21 bases between. CDR1 is SGDLS and CDR2 is YYNGEE in the germline V gene. The CDR3 DNA is TGTGCCAGCAGCCCCCGAGGCGGGACCGTTGGGGAGACCCAGTACTTC. Protein sequence: CASSPRGGTVGETQYF.

This chain links TRBV11-2 with TRBJ1-2; no clear D gene. Germline-derived CDR1 and CDR2 are SGHAT and FQNNGV. V was trimmed by 1 base and J by 3 bases, leaving 9 bases between them. This CDR3 spans 14 amino acids. The CDR3 bases are TGTGCCAGCAGCTTAGTAGGGCGGGACTATGGCTACACCTTC. The encoded protein is CASSLVGRDYGYTF.

The chain recombines TRBV7-9 with TRBJ1-2, with TRBD1 matching 8 bases. This CDR3 has 14 residues. Germline CDR1 and CDR2: SEHNR and FQNEAQ (reference sequence). V lost 5 bases and J lost 2; bases outside the gene matches: 4. This CDR3 is CASSPRTGNYGYTF. DNA for the CDR3: TGTGCCAGCAGCCCCCGGACAGGGAACTATGGCTACACCTTC.